A selection of T cell receptor beta chains follows, all from one sample in a study of T cells in Graves' hyperthyroidism and ophthalmopathy. TCRdb used MiXCR to reprocess the multiplex PCR reads, holding one entry per CDR3 protein. The sample has around 600,000 distinct CDR3 sequences, around 13% seen once. The material sequenced was blood. Every receptor here comes from a woman in her 50s with Graves' ophthalmopathy. Both conserved end residues are part of each CDR3. D genes are given only for firm matches. Expanded clones are given a class, and other clones once, few, many or no size at all.

d_call,v_call,clone_size,j_call,cdr3_aa,cdr3_nt
NA,TRBV7-6,many,TRBJ2-7,CASSALDARYKAGYEQYF,TGTGCCAGCAGCGCACTAGACGCCCGGTACAAGGCAGGTTACGAGCAGTACTTC
NA,TRBV5-1,few,TRBJ2-1,CASSLGPNYNEQFF,TGCGCCAGCAGCCTTGGACCTAACTACAATGAGCAGTTCTTC
NA,TRBV6-1,many,TRBJ2-5,CASRPVGSWETQYF,TGTGCCAGCAGACCCGTGGGGTCTTGGGAGACCCAGTACTTC
TRBD1,TRBV5-5,many,TRBJ2-2,CASSWGDRGITGELFF,TGTGCCAGCAGCTGGGGGGACAGGGGTATCACCGGGGAGCTGTTTTTT
NA,TRBV30,NA,TRBJ2-1,CAWRTGTLYNEQFF,TGTGCCTGGAGAACCGGGACCCTCTACAATGAGCAGTTCTTC
NA,TRBV4-2,NA,TRBJ2-3,CASSQDLSSATGYTQYF,TGTGCCAGCAGCCAAGATCTTTCTAGCGCCACGGGGTATACGCAGTATTTT
NA,TRBV29-1,many,TRBJ2-7,CSVDGWAEGATPYEQYF,TGCAGCGTTGACGGTTGGGCTGAGGGCGCGACCCCCTACGAGCAGTACTTC
NA,TRBV24-1,many,TRBJ2-1,CATSDTTGSYNEQFF,TGTGCCACCAGTGACACGACAGGCTCCTACAATGAGCAGTTCTTC
TRBD1,TRBV12-3/TRBV12-4,many,TRBJ2-2,CASRHDRVAGELFF,TGTGCCAGCAGGCACGACAGGGTCGCCGGGGAGCTGTTTTTT
NA,TRBV2,NA,TRBJ1-3,CASISIGRRSGNTIYF,TGTGCCAGCATTTCAATCGGGCGGCGCTCTGGAAACACCATATATTTT
TRBD1,TRBV5-1,many,TRBJ2-7,CASSLGFPGTGFQEQYF,TGCGCCAGCAGCTTGGGCTTTCCCGGGACAGGGTTTCAAGAGCAGTACTTC
NA,TRBV4-2,NA,TRBJ2-7,CASSQDKAFEQYF,TGTGCCAGCAGCCAAGATAAGGCATTCGAGCAGTACTTC
NA,TRBV12-3/TRBV12-4,many,TRBJ2-7,CASSLLQASSYEQYF,TGTGCCAGCAGTTTACTGCAGGCGAGCTCCTACGAGCAGTACTTC
TRBD2,TRBV27,few,TRBJ2-1,CASSFLTSGGLDEQFF,TGTGCCAGCAGTTTTCTTACTAGCGGGGGTTTGGATGAGCAGTTCTTC
NA,TRBV5-5,many,TRBJ1-6,CASSLGNGDNSPLHF,TGTGCCAGCAGCTTGGGGAACGGAGATAATTCACCCCTCCACTTT
NA,TRBV10-3,many,TRBJ2-3,CAISEGSDTQYF,TGTGCCATCAGTGAGGGGTCAGATACGCAGTATTTT
NA,TRBV7-9,NA,TRBJ2-7,CASSLGYDRTYEQYF,TGTGCCAGCAGCTTAGGTTATGACAGGACCTACGAGCAGTACTTC
TRBD1,TRBV19,few,TRBJ1-1,CASSTKTGGTEAFF,TGTGCCAGTAGTACAAAGACAGGGGGGACTGAAGCTTTCTTT
TRBD2,TRBV5-1,NA,TRBJ2-5,CASGGLAGAGETQYF,TGCGCCAGCGGAGGACTAGCGGGAGCGGGGGAGACCCAGTACTTC
TRBD2,TRBV7-6,many,TRBJ2-7,CASSLDAGLESEQYF,TGTGCCAGCAGCTTAGATGCGGGACTAGAGTCCGAGCAGTACTTC
NA,TRBV2,many,TRBJ2-7,CASLRVNGYEQYF,TGTGCCAGCTTACGGGTCAACGGATACGAGCAGTACTTC
NA,TRBV6-1,few,TRBJ2-7,CASSEVSSFGEQYF,TGTGCCAGCAGTGAAGTGAGCAGCTTTGGGGAGCAGTACTTC
NA,TRBV6-1,NA,TRBJ1-2,CASSESRGGGYTF,TGTGCCAGCAGTGAATCCCGGGGAGGAGGCTACACCTTC
NA,TRBV12-3/TRBV12-4,NA,TRBJ2-5,CASGILAEILTQYF,TGTGCCAGCGGAATACTAGCCGAGATTTTGACCCAGTACTTC
TRBD1,TRBV3-1,many,TRBJ2-3,CASSHGQGDTQYF,TGTGCCAGCAGCCACGGACAGGGCGATACGCAGTATTTT
NA,TRBV4-2,few,TRBJ1-5,CASSPYGDQPQHF,TGTGCCAGCAGCCCCTATGGTGACCAGCCCCAGCATTTT
NA,TRBV5-1,many,TRBJ1-1,CASSLGAGEWATEAFF,TGCGCCAGCAGCTTGGGGGCAGGGGAATGGGCCACTGAAGCTTTCTTT
NA,TRBV4-3,NA,TRBJ2-1,CASSQEADRYNEQFF,TGCGCCAGCAGCCAAGAAGCGGATCGCTACAATGAGCAGTTCTTC
NA,TRBV2,NA,TRBJ2-5,CASSEALSGEETQYF,TGTGCCAGCAGTGAAGCGCTGTCGGGAGAAGAGACCCAGTACTTC
NA,TRBV2,many,TRBJ1-1,CASSEWDTNTEAFF,TGTGCCAGCAGTGAGTGGGACACGAACACTGAAGCTTTCTTT
NA,TRBV18,many,TRBJ2-5,CASSPPARVETQYF,TGTGCCAGCTCACCACCGGCCAGGGTGGAGACCCAGTACTTC
NA,TRBV7-9,NA,TRBJ1-1,CASSSFGGDTEAFF,TGTGCCAGCAGCTCCTTTGGCGGGGACACTGAAGCTTTCTTT
NA,TRBV28,many,TRBJ1-2,CASSSPAGTSQRVGSGYTF,TGTGCCAGCAGCTCACCCGCCGGGACAAGCCAACGTGTGGGGAGTGGCTACACCTTC
TRBD1,TRBV12-3/TRBV12-4,many,TRBJ1-5,CASSMTGVQPQHF,TGTGCCAGCAGTATGACAGGGGTGCAACCCCAGCATTTT
NA,TRBV9,many,TRBJ2-5,CASSRNQETQYF,TGTGCCAGCAGCCGCAACCAAGAGACCCAGTACTTC
NA,TRBV29-1,many,TRBJ1-1,CSVEEGTNTEAFF,TGCAGCGTTGAAGAGGGGACGAACACTGAAGCTTTCTTT
NA,TRBV13,many,TRBJ1-1,CASSVRGDTEAFF,TGTGCCAGCAGCGTAAGGGGAGACACTGAAGCTTTCTTT
TRBD2,TRBV18,NA,TRBJ2-7,CASSPGTAIAGWYEQYF,TGTGCCAGCTCACCTGGAACAGCCATAGCGGGTTGGTACGAGCAGTACTTC
TRBD2,TRBV4-1,NA,TRBJ2-2,CASSQDIASGAGELFF,TGCGCCAGCAGCCAAGATATCGCTAGCGGAGCCGGGGAGCTGTTTTTT
NA,TRBV7-9,many,TRBJ2-7,CASSWGTGYEQYF,TGTGCCAGCAGTTGGGGTACGGGCTACGAGCAGTACTTC
NA,TRBV7-2,many,TRBJ2-7,CASSSRDYEQYF,TGTGCCAGCAGCTCCAGGGACTACGAGCAGTACTTC
NA,TRBV28,many,TRBJ1-5,CASSTLTGLVRPQHF,TGTGCCAGCAGTACCCTAACCGGGCTAGTACGGCCCCAGCATTTT
TRBD2,TRBV19,few,TRBJ2-2,CASSPQGLAATGELFF,TGTGCCAGTAGTCCTCAAGGACTAGCAGCCACCGGGGAGCTGTTTTTT
NA,TRBV20-1,many,TRBJ2-1,CSAREGAGVYNEQFF,TGCAGTGCTAGAGAGGGGGCGGGAGTCTACAATGAGCAGTTCTTC
NA,TRBV19,few,TRBJ2-5,CASSKIDRSGKTQYF,TGTGCCAGTAGTAAAATTGACAGGTCTGGTAAGACCCAGTACTTC
TRBD2,TRBV7-3,many,TRBJ2-3,CASSLIAGADTQYF,TGTGCCAGCAGCTTGATAGCGGGAGCAGATACGCAGTATTTT
NA,TRBV6-1,NA,TRBJ1-5,CASSAIQGFQPQHF,TGTGCCAGCAGTGCTATTCAGGGATTTCAGCCCCAGCATTTT
TRBD1,TRBV9,many,TRBJ2-1,CASSVTDRGAYNEQFF,TGTGCCAGCAGCGTAACGGACAGGGGTGCCTACAATGAGCAGTTCTTC
NA,TRBV28,NA,TRBJ1-2,CASSSPTDYGYTF,TGTGCCAGCAGTTCTCCGACTGATTATGGCTACACCTTC
TRBD2,TRBV20-1,many,TRBJ2-7,CSAKLAGGPDYEQYF,TGCAGTGCTAAGCTAGCGGGAGGGCCAGACTACGAGCAGTACTTC
NA,TRBV3-1,NA,TRBJ2-7,CASSHFRATYEQYF,TGTGCCAGCAGCCATTTCAGGGCCACCTACGAGCAGTACTTC